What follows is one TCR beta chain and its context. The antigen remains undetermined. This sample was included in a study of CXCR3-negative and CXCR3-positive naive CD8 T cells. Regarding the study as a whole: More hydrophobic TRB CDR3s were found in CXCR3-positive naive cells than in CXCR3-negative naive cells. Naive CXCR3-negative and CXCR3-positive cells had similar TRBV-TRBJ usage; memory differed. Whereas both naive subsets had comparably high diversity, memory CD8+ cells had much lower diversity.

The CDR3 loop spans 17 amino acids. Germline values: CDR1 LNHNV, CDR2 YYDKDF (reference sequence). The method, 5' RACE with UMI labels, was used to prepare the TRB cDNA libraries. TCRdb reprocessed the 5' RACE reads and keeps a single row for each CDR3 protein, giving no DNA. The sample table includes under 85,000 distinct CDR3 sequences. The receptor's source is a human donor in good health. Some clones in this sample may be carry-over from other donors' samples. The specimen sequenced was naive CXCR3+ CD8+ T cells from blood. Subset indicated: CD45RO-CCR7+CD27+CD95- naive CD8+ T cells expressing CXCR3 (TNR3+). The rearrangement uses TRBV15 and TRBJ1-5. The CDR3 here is CATSRDMIGYSNQPQHF.